Given below is one TCR beta chain in context. The target antigen is unknown. The data were obtained in a study of cytomegalovirus exposure and HLA in healthy donors. Overall study results and limits: In vitro assays verified that three CMV-associated chains recognized CMV antigens specifically. Investigators reported around 150 TCR beta chains as tied to cytomegalovirus.

Use of 60 Vbeta and 13 Jbeta primers characterized the PCR. The data were produced by immunoSEQ multiplex PCR, yet TCRdb's version contains in-frame clones alone and is incomplete. In the table there are around 140,000 clones, roughly three quarters of which are singletons. Whereas donors were nominally healthy upon sampling, unrecorded immune exposures were probable. V was pared by 5 bases and J by 3 bases, with 8 bases between. The CDR3 extends over 12 amino acids. Germline CDR1 MNHEY, CDR2 SVGAGI. Sequenced sample: PBMCs. The V gene is TRBV6-5, the J gene TRBJ2-7; D might be TRBD1 (5 bases). This sequence originates from a woman between 40 and 55 years old in good health and CMV-seronegative. The CDR3 loop reads CASSVQGYEQYF. The CDR3 DNA follows: TGTGCCAGCAGTGTTCAGGGCTACGAGCAGTACTTC.